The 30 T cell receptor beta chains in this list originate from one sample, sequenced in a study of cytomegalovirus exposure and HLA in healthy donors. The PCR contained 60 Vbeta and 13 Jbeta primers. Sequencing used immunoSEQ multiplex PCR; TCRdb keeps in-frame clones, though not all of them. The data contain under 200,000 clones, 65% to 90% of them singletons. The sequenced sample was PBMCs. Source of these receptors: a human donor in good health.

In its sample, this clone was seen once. DNA of the CDR3: TGTGCCAGCTCACAAGCGACAGGGAACACTGAAGCTTTCTTT. Translation gives CASSQATGNTEAFF. The chain links TRBV18 to TRBJ1-1; a possible D gene is TRBD1 (6 bases). The CDR3 loop spans 14 amino acids. CDR1 is KGHSH and CDR2 is LQKENI in the germline V gene. V was clipped by 4 bases and J by 1 base, with 10 bases between them.

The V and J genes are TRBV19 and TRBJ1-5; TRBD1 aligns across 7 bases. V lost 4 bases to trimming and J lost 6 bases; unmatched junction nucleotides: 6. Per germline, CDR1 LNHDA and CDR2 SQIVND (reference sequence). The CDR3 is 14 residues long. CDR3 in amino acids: CASSRDSTPQPQHF. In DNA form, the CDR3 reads TGTGCCAGTAGTAGGGACAGTACGCCTCAGCCCCAGCATTTT.

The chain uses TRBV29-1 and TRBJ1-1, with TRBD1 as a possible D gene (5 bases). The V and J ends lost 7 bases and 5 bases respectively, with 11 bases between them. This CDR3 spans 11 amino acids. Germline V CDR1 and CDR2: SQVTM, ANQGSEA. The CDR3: CSGGRGTEAFF. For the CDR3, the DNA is TGCAGCGGGGGTAGGGGAACTGAAGCTTTCTTT.

This chain's CDR3 is CASSQRGGNTEAFF. The DNA of the CDR3 is TGTGCCAGCAGCCAGCGGGGGGGGAACACTGAAGCTTTCTTT. The chain has TRBV14 and TRBJ1-1, with D maybe TRBD1 (5 bases). Germline CDR1 SGHDN, CDR2 FVKESK. The length of the CDR3 is 14 residues. V lost 3 bases and J 1 base, leaving 9 bases between the germline ends. The full variable domain, in which reference TRBV14 and TRBJ1-1 provide the parts outside the CDR3, is EAGVTQFPSHSVIEKGQTVTLRCDPISGHDNLYWYRRVMGKEIKFLLHFVKESKQDESGMPNNRFLAERTGGTYSTLKVQPAELEDSGVYFCASSQRGGNTEAFFGQGTRLTVV.

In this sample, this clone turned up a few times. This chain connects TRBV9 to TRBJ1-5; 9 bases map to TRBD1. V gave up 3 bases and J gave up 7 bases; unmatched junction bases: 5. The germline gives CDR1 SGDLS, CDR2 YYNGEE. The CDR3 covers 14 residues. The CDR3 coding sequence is TGTGCCAGCAGCGCGGGACAGGGAGGCCAGCCCCAGCATTTT. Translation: CASSAGQGGQPQHF. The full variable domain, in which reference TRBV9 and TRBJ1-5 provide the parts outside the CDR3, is DSGVTQTPKHLITATGQRVTLRCSPRSGDLSVYWYQQSLDQGLQFLIQYYNGEERAKGNILERFSAQQFPDLHSELNLSSLELGDSALYFCASSAGQGGQPQHFGDGTRLSIL.

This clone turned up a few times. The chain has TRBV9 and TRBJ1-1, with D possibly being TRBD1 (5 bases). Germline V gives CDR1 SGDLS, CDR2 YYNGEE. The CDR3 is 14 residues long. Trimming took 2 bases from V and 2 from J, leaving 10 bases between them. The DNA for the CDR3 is TGTGCCAGCAGCGTGACAGACAGAAACACTGAAGCTTTCTTT. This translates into CASSVTDRNTEAFF.

CDR3 bases: TGCGCCAGCAGCCAAATAGACATGTTTGTTACCTACGAGCAGTACTTC. Encoded protein: CASSQIDMFVTYEQYF. The rearrangement joins TRBV4-1 to TRBJ2-7; the D is unclear. V lost 2 bases and J 2 bases, leaving 16 bases between the germline ends. This CDR3 region has 16 residues. The germline gives CDR1 MGHRA, CDR2 YSYEKL.

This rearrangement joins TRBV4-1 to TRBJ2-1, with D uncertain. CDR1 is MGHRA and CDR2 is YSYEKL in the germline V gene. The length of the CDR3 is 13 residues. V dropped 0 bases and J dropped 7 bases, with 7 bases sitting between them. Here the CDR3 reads CASSQDSRNEQFF. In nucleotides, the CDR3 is TGCGCCAGCAGCCAAGATTCCCGGAATGAGCAGTTCTTC.

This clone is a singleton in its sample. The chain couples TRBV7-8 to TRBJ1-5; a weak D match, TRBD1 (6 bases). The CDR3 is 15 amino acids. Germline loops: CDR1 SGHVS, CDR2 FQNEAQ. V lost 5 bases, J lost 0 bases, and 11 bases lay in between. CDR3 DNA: TGTGCCAGCAGCGGGGGCGGGTTTAGCAATCAGCCCCAGCATTTT. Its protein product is CASSGGGFSNQPQHF.

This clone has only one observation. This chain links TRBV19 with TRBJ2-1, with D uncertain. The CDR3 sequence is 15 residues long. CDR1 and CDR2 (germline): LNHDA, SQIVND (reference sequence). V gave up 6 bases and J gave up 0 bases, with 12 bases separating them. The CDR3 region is CASSTTQFSYNEQFF. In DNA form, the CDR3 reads TGTGCCAGTAGCACGACACAATTCTCCTACAATGAGCAGTTCTTC. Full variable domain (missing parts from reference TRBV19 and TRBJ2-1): DGGITQSPKYLFRKEGQNVTLSCEQNLNHDAMYWYRQDPGQGLRLIYYSQIVNDFQKGDIAEGYSVSREKKESFPLTVTSAQKNPTAFYLCASSTTQFSYNEQFFGPGTRLTVL.

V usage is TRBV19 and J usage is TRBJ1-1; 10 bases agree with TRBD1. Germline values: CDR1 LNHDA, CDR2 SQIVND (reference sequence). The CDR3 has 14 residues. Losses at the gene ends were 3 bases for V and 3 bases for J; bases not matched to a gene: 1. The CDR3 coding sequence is TGTGCCAGTAGTATGGACAGGGGGGACACTGAAGCTTTCTTT. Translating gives CASSMDRGDTEAFF.

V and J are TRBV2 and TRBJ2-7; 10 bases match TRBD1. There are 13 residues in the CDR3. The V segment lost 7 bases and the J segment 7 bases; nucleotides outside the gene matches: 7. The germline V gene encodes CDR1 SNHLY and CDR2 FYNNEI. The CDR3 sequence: CASTRQGAGEQYF. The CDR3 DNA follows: TGTGCCAGCACTCGACAGGGGGCGGGTGAGCAGTACTTC.

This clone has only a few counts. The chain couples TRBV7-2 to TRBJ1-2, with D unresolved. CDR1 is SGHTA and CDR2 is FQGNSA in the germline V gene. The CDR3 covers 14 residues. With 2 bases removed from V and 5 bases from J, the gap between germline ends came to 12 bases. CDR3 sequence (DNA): TGTGCCAGCAGCTTATCCTCGGGGTGGTATGGCTACACCTTC. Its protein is CASSLSSGWYGYTF.

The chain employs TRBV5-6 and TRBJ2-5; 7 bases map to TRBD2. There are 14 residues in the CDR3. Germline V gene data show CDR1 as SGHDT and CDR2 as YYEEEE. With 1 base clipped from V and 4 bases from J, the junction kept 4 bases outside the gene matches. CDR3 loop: CASSLISGLETQYF. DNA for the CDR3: TGTGCCAGCAGCTTGATTAGCGGGCTAGAGACCCAGTACTTC.

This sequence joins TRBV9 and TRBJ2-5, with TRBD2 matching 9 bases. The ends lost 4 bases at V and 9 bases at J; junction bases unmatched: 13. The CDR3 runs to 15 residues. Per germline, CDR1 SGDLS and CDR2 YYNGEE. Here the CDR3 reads CASSTGASGATAQYF. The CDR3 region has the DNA TGTGCCAGCAGCACAGGCGCTAGCGGGGCAACGGCCCAGTACTTC.

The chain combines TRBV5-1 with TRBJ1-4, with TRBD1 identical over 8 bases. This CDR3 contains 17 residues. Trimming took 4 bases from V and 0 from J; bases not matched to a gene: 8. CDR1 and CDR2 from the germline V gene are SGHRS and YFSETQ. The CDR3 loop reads CASSIRGLSTTNEKLFF. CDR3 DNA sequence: TGCGCCAGCAGCATCAGGGGGCTCTCCACAACTAATGAAAAACTGTTTTTT.

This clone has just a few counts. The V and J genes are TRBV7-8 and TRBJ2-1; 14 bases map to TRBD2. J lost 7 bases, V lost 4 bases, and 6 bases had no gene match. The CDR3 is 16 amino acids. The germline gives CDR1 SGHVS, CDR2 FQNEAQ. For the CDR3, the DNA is TGTGCCAGCAGCTCCATGACTAGCGGGGGGGTAAATGAGCAGTTCTTC. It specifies CASSSMTSGGVNEQFF. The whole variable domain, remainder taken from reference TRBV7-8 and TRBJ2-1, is GAGVSQSPRYKVAKRGQDVALRCDPISGHVSLFWYQQALGQGPEFLTYFQNEAQLDKSGLPSDRFFAERPEGSVSTLKIQRTQQEDSAVYLCASSSMTSGGVNEQFFGPGTRLTVL.

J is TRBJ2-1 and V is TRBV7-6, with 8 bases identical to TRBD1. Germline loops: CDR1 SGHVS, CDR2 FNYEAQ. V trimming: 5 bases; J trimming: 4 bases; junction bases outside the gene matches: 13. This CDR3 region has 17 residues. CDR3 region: CASSGARPGQAYNEQFF. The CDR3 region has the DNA TGTGCCAGCAGCGGGGCCCGGCCGGGACAGGCTTACAATGAGCAGTTCTTC.

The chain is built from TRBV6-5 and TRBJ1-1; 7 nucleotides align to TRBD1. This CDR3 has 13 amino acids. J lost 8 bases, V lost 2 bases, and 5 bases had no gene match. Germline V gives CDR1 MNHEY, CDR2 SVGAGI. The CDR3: CASSYGYRGEAFF. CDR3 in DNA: TGTGCCAGCAGTTACGGTTACAGGGGAGAAGCTTTCTTT.

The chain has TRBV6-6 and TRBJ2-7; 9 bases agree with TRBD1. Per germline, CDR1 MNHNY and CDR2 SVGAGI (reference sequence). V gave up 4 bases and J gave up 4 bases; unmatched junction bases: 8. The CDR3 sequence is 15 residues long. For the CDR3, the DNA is TGTGCCAGCAGTTCTCCGGGACAGGGTATTTACGAGCAGTACTTC. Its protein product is CASSSPGQGIYEQYF.

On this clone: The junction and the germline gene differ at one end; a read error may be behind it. The DNA for the CDR3 is TGTGCTAGCAGCACCGGGGGAGGCTTTTACAATGAGCAGTTCTTC. It encodes CASSTGGGFYNEQFF. This chain uses TRBV7-7 with TRBJ2-1, with D possibly matching TRBD2 (6 bases). This CDR3 has 15 residues. Germline CDR1 is SSHAT and CDR2 is FNYEAQ (reference sequence).

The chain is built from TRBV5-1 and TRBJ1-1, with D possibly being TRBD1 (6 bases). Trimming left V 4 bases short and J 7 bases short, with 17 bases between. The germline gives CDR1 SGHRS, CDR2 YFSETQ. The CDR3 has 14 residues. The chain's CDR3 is CASSPGTHLDEAFF. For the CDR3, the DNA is TGCGCCAGCAGCCCCGGGACACACCTAGATGAAGCTTTCTTT. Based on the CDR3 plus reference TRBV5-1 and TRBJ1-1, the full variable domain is KAGVTQTPRYLIKTRGQQVTLSCSPISGHRSVSWYQQTPGQGLQFLFEYFSETQRNKGNFPGRFSGRQFSNSRSEMNVSTLELGDSALYLCASSPGTHLDEAFFGQGTRLTVV.

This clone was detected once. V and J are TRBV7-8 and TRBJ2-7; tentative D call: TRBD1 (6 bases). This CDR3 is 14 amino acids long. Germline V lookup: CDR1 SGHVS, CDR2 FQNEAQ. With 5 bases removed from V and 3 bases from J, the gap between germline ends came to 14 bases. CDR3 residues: CASSPGDRYYEQYF. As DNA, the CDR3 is TGTGCCAGCAGCCCAGGGGACCGCTACTACGAGCAGTACTTC.

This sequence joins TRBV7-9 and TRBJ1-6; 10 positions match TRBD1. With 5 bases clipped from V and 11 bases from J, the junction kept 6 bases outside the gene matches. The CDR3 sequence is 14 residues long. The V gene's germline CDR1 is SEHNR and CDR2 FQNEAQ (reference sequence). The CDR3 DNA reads TGTGCCAGCAGCCAGGGACAGGGGACGACACCCCTCCACTTT. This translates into CASSQGQGTTPLHF.

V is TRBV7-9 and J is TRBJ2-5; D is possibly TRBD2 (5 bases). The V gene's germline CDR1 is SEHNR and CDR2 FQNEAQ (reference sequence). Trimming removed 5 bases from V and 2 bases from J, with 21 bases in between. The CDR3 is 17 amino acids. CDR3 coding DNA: TGTGCCAGCAGCCCACGGGCCCGCGACTACCTACAAGAGACCCAGTACTTC. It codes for CASSPRARDYLQETQYF.

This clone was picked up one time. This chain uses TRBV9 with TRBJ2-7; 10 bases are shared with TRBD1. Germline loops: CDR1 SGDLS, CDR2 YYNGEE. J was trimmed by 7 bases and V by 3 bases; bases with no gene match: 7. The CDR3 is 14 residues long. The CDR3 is CASSAWDRGVEQYF. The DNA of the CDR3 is TGTGCCAGCAGCGCTTGGGACAGGGGAGTTGAGCAGTACTTC. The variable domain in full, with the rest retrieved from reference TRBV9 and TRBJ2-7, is DSGVTQTPKHLITATGQRVTLRCSPRSGDLSVYWYQQSLDQGLQFLIQYYNGEERAKGNILERFSAQQFPDLHSELNLSSLELGDSALYFCASSAWDRGVEQYFGPGTRLTVT.

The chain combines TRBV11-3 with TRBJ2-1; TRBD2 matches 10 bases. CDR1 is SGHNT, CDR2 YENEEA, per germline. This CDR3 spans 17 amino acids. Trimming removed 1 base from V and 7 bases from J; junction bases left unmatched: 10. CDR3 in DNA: TGTGCCAGCAGCTTAGTCGATATAGCGGGGGGAACTAATGAGCAGTTCTTC. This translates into CASSLVDIAGGTNEQFF.

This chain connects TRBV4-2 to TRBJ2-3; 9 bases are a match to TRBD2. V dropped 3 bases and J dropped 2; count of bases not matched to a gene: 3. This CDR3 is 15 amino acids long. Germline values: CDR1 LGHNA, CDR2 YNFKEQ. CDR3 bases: TGTGCCAGCAGCCAGGTAGCGGGGGACACAGATACGCAGTATTTT. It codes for CASSQVAGDTDTQYF.

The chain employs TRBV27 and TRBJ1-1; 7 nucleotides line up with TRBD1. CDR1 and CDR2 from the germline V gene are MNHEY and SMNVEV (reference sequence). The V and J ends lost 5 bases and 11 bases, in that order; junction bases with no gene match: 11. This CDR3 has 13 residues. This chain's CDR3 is CASSTGTAPGAFF. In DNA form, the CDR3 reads TGTGCCAGCAGTACCGGGACAGCCCCAGGGGCTTTCTTT.

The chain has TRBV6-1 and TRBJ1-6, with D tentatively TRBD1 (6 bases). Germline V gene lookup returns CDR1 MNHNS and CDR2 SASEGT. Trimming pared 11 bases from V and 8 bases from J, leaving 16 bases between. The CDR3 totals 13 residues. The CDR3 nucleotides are TGTGCCGGAAGGGGGAACGGGTATTCACCCCTCCACTTT. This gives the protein CAGRGNGYSPLHF.